What follows describes a single TCR beta chain. Its target is not known. These data are taken from a study of monozygotic twins with inflammatory bowel disease. TCRdb re-called the 5' RACE reads and gives one entry per CDR3 protein, without DNA. The sample data list 400,000 to 500,000 distinct CDR3 sequences. Study-level findings and limits: IBD patients exhibited fewer clonotypes shared with other individuals than healthy twins, particularly with disease activity.

The sequence derives from a human donor with ulcerative colitis or Crohn's disease, or a healthy co-twin of an affected twin (not recorded which). Input material: blood.

Here the CDR3 reads CSARTSSSYEQYF. V usage is TRBV20-1 and J usage is TRBJ2-7. CDR1 is DFQATT and CDR2 is SNEGSKA in the germline V gene (reference sequence). This CDR3 contains 13 residues.